Described below is a single T cell receptor beta chain sequence and its context. V lost 4 bases, J lost 1 base, and 16 bases lay in between. This CDR3 is 16 amino acids long. Germline CDR1 is MGHRA and CDR2 is YSYEKL. Alongside a J-beta primer mix, a sample-barcoded 5' primer served in a second PCR lasting about 7 to 11 cycles. A tag from a template-switch adaptor with 12 random nucleotides marked each cDNA molecule. TCRdb ran MiXCR on the 5' RACE reads and lists one entry per CDR3 protein. The table records some 850,000 distinct CDR3 sequences, roughly 25% of them present only once. This entry belongs to a study of blood T cells in healthy people across ages. The data were also submitted as part of a second study, on T cells of mothers and their children. From that study: Over 8.5 million TCR beta CDR3 reads were obtained from each mother, and about 3 million from each child. An overlap that was slightly higher, though non-significant, was seen in related mother-child pairs versus unrelated pairs.

This receptor was taken from a boy between 5 and 17 years old in good health. The sample consisted of blood. The chain recombines TRBV4-1 with TRBJ1-1, with unresolved D. The CDR3 region is CASSPSSSDRNTEAFF. The CDR3 DNA reads as TGCGCCAGCAGCCCTAGTTCCTCGGACCGGAACACTGAAGCTTTCTTT.